The 8 T cell receptor beta chains presented below share a single source sample, sequenced in a study of blood T cell repertoires in COVID-19. Here immunoSEQ multiplex PCR was the method, and the copy in TCRdb shows in-frame clones only, minus some. The sample lists around 200,000 clones; under 80% were seen once. Source material: peripheral blood. The receptors come from a man in his fifties or sixties who had recovered from COVID-19.

In its sample, this clone was seen once. As DNA, the CDR3 is TGTGCCAGTAGTATATCCAGGGGAAATCAGCCCCAGCATTTT. Residues: CASSISRGNQPQHF. The V and J genes are TRBV19 and TRBJ1-5, with a weak D call TRBD1 (6 bases). The V gene's germline CDR1 is LNHDA and CDR2 SQIVND (reference sequence). Trimming took off 2 bases at V and 4 bases at J, with 9 bases between the two ends. This CDR3 has 14 residues.

The chain has TRBV7-2 and TRBJ1-6; D is ambiguous. Germline CDR1 is SGHTA and CDR2 is FQGNSA. This CDR3 spans 14 amino acids. V gave up 0 bases and J gave up 9 bases, with 9 bases separating them. The chain's CDR3 is CASSLASGSSPLHF. CDR3 nucleotide sequence: TGTGCCAGCAGCTTAGCGTCGGGTTCTTCACCCCTCCACTTT. Based on the CDR3 plus reference TRBV7-2 and TRBJ1-6, the full variable domain is GAGVSQSPSNKVTEKGKDVELRCDPISGHTALYWYRQSLGQGLEFLIYFQGNSAPDKSGLPSDRFSAERTGGSVSTLTIQRTQQEDSAVYLCASSLASGSSPLHFGNGTRLTVT.

This sequence joins TRBV5-1 and TRBJ2-3, with TRBD1 matching 11 bases. The CDR3 has 16 amino acids. The germline gives CDR1 SGHRS, CDR2 YFSETQ. V lost 1 base, J lost 5 bases, and 6 bases stayed unmatched. As DNA, the CDR3 is TGCGCCAGCAGCTTGCTAGGACAGGGGGCGATAGATACGCAGTATTTT. It encodes CASSLLGQGAIDTQYF. The whole variable domain, remainder taken from reference TRBV5-1 and TRBJ2-3, is KAGVTQTPRYLIKTRGQQVTLSCSPISGHRSVSWYQQTPGQGLQFLFEYFSETQRNKGNFPGRFSGRQFSNSRSEMNVSTLELGDSALYLCASSLLGQGAIDTQYFGPGTRLTVL.

The V gene is TRBV5-1, the J gene TRBJ2-1; 10 bases fit TRBD2. The CDR3 has 16 amino acids. Germline values: CDR1 SGHRS, CDR2 YFSETQ. After removal of 1 base from V and 0 bases from J, the junction contained 1 base not matched to a gene. CDR3 sequence reads: CASSLSSGSSYNEQFF. For the CDR3, the DNA is TGCGCCAGCAGCTTGTCTAGCGGGAGCTCCTACAATGAGCAGTTCTTC.

This clone showed up just a few times. The chain has TRBV2 and TRBJ2-3; TRBD2 agrees at 7 bases. V dropped 4 bases and J dropped 1; count of bases not matched to a gene: 2. The CDR3 covers 14 residues. In germline, CDR1 is SNHLY, CDR2 FYNNEI. CDR3 protein: CASSASGRTDTQYF. CDR3 coding DNA: TGTGCCAGCAGTGCTAGCGGACGCACAGATACGCAGTATTTT.

This chain uses TRBV4-2 with TRBJ2-1, with 7 nucleotides matching TRBD1. The V and J ends lost 4 bases and 8 bases, in that order; junction bases with no gene match: 5. The CDR3 covers 13 residues. Germline CDR1 LGHNA, CDR2 YNFKEQ. The CDR3 DNA reads as TGTGCCAGCAGCCCGGACAGGCTCGATGAGCAGTTCTTC. Translation gives CASSPDRLDEQFF.

The rearrangement links TRBV24-1 to TRBJ2-3; no definite D call. The CDR3 spans 13 residues. Trimming stripped 3 bases from V and 4 bases from J, with 7 bases between. Germline loops: CDR1 KGHDR, CDR2 SFDVKD. CDR3 residues: CATSDPEADTQYF. Here the CDR3 DNA reads TGTGCCACCAGTGATCCAGAGGCAGATACGCAGTATTTT.

Points on this clone: This may be a read error: a much more frequent sequence differs by one nucleotide. The chain combines TRBV9 with TRBJ1-2; possibly TRBD1 for D (6 bases). Germline loops: CDR1 SGDLS, CDR2 YYNGEE. This CDR3 contains 14 residues. CDR3 in DNA: TGTACCAGCAGCGGATCGCAGGGGATAAGTGGCTACACCTTC. Translation: CTSSGSQGISGYTF.